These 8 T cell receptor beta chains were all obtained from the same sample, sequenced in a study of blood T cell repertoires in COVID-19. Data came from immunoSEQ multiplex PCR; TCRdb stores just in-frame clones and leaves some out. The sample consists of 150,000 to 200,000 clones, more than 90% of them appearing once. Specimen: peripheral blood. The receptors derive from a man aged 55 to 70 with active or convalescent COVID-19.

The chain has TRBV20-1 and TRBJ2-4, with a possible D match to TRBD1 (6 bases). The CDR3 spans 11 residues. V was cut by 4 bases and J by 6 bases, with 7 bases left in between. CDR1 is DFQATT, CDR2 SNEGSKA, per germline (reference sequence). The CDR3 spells CSATGVNIQYF. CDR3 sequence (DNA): TGCAGTGCTACAGGGGTAAACATTCAGTACTTC.

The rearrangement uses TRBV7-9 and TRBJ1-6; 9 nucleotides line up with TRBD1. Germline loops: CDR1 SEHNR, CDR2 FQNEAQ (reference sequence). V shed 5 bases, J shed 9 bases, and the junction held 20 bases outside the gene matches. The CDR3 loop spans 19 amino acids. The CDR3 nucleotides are TGTGCCAGCAGCCCAACTTTCCGGGACAGGGTGTTCAATGGTTCACCCCTCCACTTT. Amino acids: CASSPTFRDRVFNGSPLHF.

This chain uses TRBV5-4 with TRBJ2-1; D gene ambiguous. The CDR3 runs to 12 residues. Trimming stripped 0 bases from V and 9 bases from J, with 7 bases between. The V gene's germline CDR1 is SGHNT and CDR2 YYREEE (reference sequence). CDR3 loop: CASSLVEAEQFF. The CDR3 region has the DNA TGTGCCAGCAGCTTGGTAGAGGCTGAGCAGTTCTTC.

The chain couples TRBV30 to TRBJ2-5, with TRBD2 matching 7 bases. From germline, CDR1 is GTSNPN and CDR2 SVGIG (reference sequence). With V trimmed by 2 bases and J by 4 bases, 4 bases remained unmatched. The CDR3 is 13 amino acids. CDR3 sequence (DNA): TGTGCCTGGAGTATGAGACTAGCAGAGACCCAGTACTTC. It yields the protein CAWSMRLAETQYF.

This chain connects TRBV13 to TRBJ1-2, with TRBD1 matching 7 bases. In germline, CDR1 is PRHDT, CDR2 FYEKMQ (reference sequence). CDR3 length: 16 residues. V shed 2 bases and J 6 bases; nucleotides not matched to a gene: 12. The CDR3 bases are TGTGCCAGCAGCTTAATGAGACAGGGCCCCGGGCATGGCTACACCTTC. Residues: CASSLMRQGPGHGYTF.

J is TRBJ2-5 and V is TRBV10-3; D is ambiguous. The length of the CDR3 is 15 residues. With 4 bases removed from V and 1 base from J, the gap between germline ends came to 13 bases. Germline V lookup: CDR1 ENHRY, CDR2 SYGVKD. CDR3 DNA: TGTGCCATCAGTGGCTTCTTTGGCACCCAAGAGACCCAGTACTTC. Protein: CAISGFFGTQETQYF.

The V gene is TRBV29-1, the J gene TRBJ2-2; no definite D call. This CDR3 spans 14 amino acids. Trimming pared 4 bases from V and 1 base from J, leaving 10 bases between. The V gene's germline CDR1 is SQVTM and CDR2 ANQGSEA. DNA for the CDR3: TGCAGCGTTGTTAAACAAATGAACACCGGGGAGCTGTTTTTT. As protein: CSVVKQMNTGELFF.

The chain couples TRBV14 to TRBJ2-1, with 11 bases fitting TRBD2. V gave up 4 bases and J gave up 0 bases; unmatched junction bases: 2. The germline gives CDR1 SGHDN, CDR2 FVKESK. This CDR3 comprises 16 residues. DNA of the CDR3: TGTGCCAGCAGCCCTAGCGGGGGGAGCTCCTACAATGAGCAGTTCTTC. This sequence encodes CASSPSGGSSYNEQFF.